This TCR beta chain was recorded in a study of T cell repertoires in cytomegalovirus infection. Study summary: Public TCR beta signatures indicated both CMV infection and matching HLA type. Study results and caveats: HLA-C-restricted CMV clonotypes gave the most frequent clonotype in two of eight donors.

TCRdb re-called the reads with MiXCR, one entry per CDR3 protein. The table has hundreds of thousands of distinct CDR3 sequences, roughly 17% seen once; the top ten hold around 11%. V was cut by 1 base and J by 3 bases, with 9 bases left in between. This CDR3 contains 14 residues. CDR1 SGHTA and CDR2 FQGNSA come from the germline V gene. This clonotype was recorded at least ten times. What it recognizes is unknown. The chain couples TRBV7-2 to TRBJ1-1, with unresolved D. Sequencing input: PBMCs. The origin of this receptor is a human donor in good health (CMV status not recorded). Some clones in this sample may be carry-over from other donors' samples. CDR3 sequence (DNA): TGTGCCAGCAGCTTAGAAAGGGTGTACACTGAAGCTTTCTTT. Protein product: CASSLERVYTEAFF.